This T cell receptor beta chain was identified during a study of molecular identifiers for immune sequencing clone quantification. Study-wide results and caveats: Clones that exceeded 20 RNA copies held over 97% of effector molecules, yet under 1% in naive cells.

Details on this clonotype: The antigen is not known.

Each CDR3 protein gets one entry after TCRdb re-called the PCR reads with MiXCR. The data contain more than 450,000 distinct CDR3 sequences, over 20% of them seen just once; the ten biggest clones take up about 0.84%. The junction had 11 bases not matched to a gene; V was cut back by 2 bases and J by 5 bases. Germline lookup yields CDR1 MGHRA and CDR2 YSYEKL. This CDR3 spans 17 amino acids. Researchers sorted naive CD8 T cells as cells that were CD8+CD4-CCR7+CD45RA+. The clonotype comes from a human donor in good health. Some libraries in this study had Jurkat cell RNA spiked in. What was sequenced was naive CD8+ T cells from blood, with Jurkat cell RNA spiked in. Noted subset: FACS-sorted CD8+CD4-CCR7+CD45RA+ naive T cells. V usage is TRBV4-1 and J usage is TRBJ1-1, with 10 bases that match TRBD1. The CDR3 region has the DNA TGCGCCAGCAGCCAAAGGTTTCCGGACAGGGGGGAAACTGAAGCTTTCTTT. This gives the protein CASSQRFPDRGETEAFF.